This T cell receptor beta chain was retrieved from a study of T cell responses to AZD1222 COVID-19 vaccine. Study-wide results and caveats: Donors were chiefly white British, with a greater number of females, and clonal diversity was perhaps underestimated.

Second-dose intervals of approximately 4 or approximately 12 weeks were pooled. For this clone: Antigen unknown.

Method: immunoSEQ multiplex PCR; TCRdb's copy keeps in-frame clones and lacks some. This sample has 99,000 or so clones, with about 88% found just once. The CDR3 runs to 14 residues. Trimming removed 5 bases at V and 7 bases at J, with 12 bases between. Germline-derived CDR1 and CDR2 are LNHNV and YYDKDF (reference sequence). The starting material was peripheral blood, obtained 28 days after the second AZD1222 dose. This TCR came from an adult who received the AZD1222 COVID-19 vaccine. The gene calls are TRBV15 and TRBJ1-6; D is possibly TRBD1 (5 bases). CDR3 protein: CATSAQGINSPLHF. For the CDR3, the DNA is TGTGCCACCAGCGCTCAGGGAATCAATTCACCCCTCCACTTT.